Following are 28 T cell receptor beta chains from one sample sequenced in a study of blood T cells in healthy people across ages. Next came a second PCR, run for roughly 6 to 11 cycles, which used a sample-barcoded 5' primer along with a J-beta primer mix. TCRdb itself ran the 5' RACE reads through MiXCR, one entry per CDR3 protein. Here the sample spans roughly 1,500,000 distinct CDR3 sequences, around 42% being singletons. The sequenced sample consisted of blood. All receptors come from a woman aged 18-29 years in good health.

The V call is TRBV27, the J call TRBJ2-7, with 11 bases aligning to TRBD2. The V segment lost 1 base and the J segment 4 bases; nucleotides outside the gene matches: 6. The CDR3 is 16 residues long. Germline lookup yields CDR1 MNHEY and CDR2 SMNVEV (reference sequence). CDR3 amino acids: CASSLFPSGGPYEQYF. As DNA, the CDR3 is TGTGCCAGCAGTTTATTTCCTAGCGGGGGGCCGTACGAGCAGTACTTC.

This clonotype appeared a few times. The V gene is TRBV6-4, the J gene TRBJ2-3, with 12 bases matching TRBD2. The junction had 5 bases not matched to a gene; V was cut back by 7 bases and J by 3 bases. The CDR3 is 15 amino acids. Germline CDR1 MRHNA, CDR2 SNTAGT. This CDR3 is CASKTSGGGTDTQYF. Written as DNA, the CDR3 is TGTGCCAGCAAGACTAGCGGGGGAGGAACAGATACGCAGTATTTT.

There are a few counts of this clonotype. The V call is TRBV7-2, the J call TRBJ2-5; TRBD1 might be the D (6 bases). Per germline, CDR1 SGHTA and CDR2 FQGNSA. V lost 3 bases and J lost 1, with 12 bases in between. CDR3 length equals 15 residues. CDR3 loop: CASSFQRTVQETQYF. The CDR3 bases are TGTGCCAGCAGCTTCCAACGGACAGTCCAAGAGACCCAGTACTTC.

This chain joins TRBV3-1 and TRBJ2-5, with D possibly being TRBD1 (6 bases). From germline, CDR1 is LGHDT and CDR2 YNNKEL (reference sequence). V lost 1 base, J lost 2 bases, and 11 bases lay in between. The CDR3 runs to 15 residues. The CDR3 region is CASSQVRTDQETQYF. The CDR3 nucleotides are TGTGCCAGCAGCCAAGTCCGGACAGATCAAGAGACCCAGTACTTC.

This clonotype has more than one count but fewer than ten. The rearrangement uses TRBV20-1 and TRBJ1-2, with a tentative D call TRBD1 (6 bases). The CDR3 sequence is 13 residues long. Trimming cost V 0 bases and J 8 bases, with 13 bases left between them. From germline, CDR1 is DFQATT and CDR2 SNEGSKA (reference sequence). The CDR3 spells CSARDTGTGGYTF. Written as DNA, the CDR3 is TGCAGTGCTAGAGATACAGGGACGGGGGGCTACACCTTC.

A few counts support this clonotype. The chain uses TRBV3-1 and TRBJ2-3; D unclear. V lost 0 bases to trimming and J lost 6 bases, with 13 bases between them. CDR1 and CDR2 from the germline V gene are LGHDT and YNNKEL (reference sequence). The CDR3 covers 15 residues. CDR3 sequence (DNA): TGTGCCAGCAGCCAAGATCTCCAGCAGGCGGATACGCAGTATTTT. Amino acid sequence: CASSQDLQQADTQYF.

The gene calls are TRBV2 and TRBJ2-2; 9 bases agree with TRBD1. The CDR3 has 15 residues. Germline-derived CDR1 and CDR2 are SNHLY and FYNNEI. Losses at the gene ends were 10 bases for V and 5 bases for J; bases not matched to a gene: 11. CDR3 in amino acids: CAKLKSQGATGELFF. DNA of the CDR3: TGTGCCAAACTCAAATCACAGGGGGCTACCGGGGAGCTGTTTTTT.

The rearrangement links TRBV12-3 or TRBV12-4 to TRBJ2-1; no clear D gene. Trimming took 6 bases from V and 9 from J, leaving 12 bases between them. This CDR3 spans 12 amino acids. CDR3 in DNA: TGTGCCAGCAGCACCTCCCCCGGTGAGCAGTTCTTC. Residues: CASSTSPGEQFF.

V is TRBV3-1 and J is TRBJ2-3, with TRBD2 matching 16 bases. V was clipped by 3 bases and J by 9 bases; unmatched bases: 6. CDR1 is LGHDT, CDR2 YNNKEL, per germline (reference sequence). The CDR3 is 16 amino acids. CDR3 loop: CASSQGTSGGAGTQYF. The DNA for the CDR3 is TGTGCCAGCAGCCAGGGGACTAGCGGGGGGGCCGGCACGCAGTATTTT.

The CDR3 loop is CAITPGQGNEQYF. The CDR3 DNA sequence: TGCGCCATTACACCGGGACAGGGGAACGAGCAGTACTTC. The J gene is TRBJ2-7, the V gene TRBV10-2, with 10 bases that match TRBD1. This CDR3 spans 13 amino acids. The junction had 8 bases not matched to a gene; V was cut back by 10 bases and J by 5 bases. Germline V gene data show CDR1 as WSHSY and CDR2 as SAAADI.

There are a few counts of this clonotype. The rearrangement uses TRBV4-1 and TRBJ2-1; tentatively, D is TRBD2 (6 bases). Judging by the DNA end, TRBJ2-7 fits better; the J call may be wrong. Germline-derived CDR1 and CDR2 are MGHRA and YSYEKL. This CDR3 spans 16 amino acids. In DNA form, the CDR3 reads TGCGCCAGCAGCCAAACCTGGGACTTTCTCTACAATGAGCAGTACTTC. Translating gives CASSQTWDFLYNEQYF.

This clonotype has just a few counts. The CDR3 here is CASSLRVRGWYGYTF. For the CDR3, the DNA is TGTGCCAGCAGCTTAAGGGTCCGGGGTTGGTATGGCTACACCTTC. The chain joins TRBV13 to TRBJ1-2; no clear D. Trimming pared 2 bases from V and 5 bases from J, leaving 15 bases between. From germline, CDR1 is PRHDT and CDR2 FYEKMQ (reference sequence). CDR3 length equals 15 residues.

The chain joins TRBV27 to TRBJ2-7, with D possibly TRBD2 on 7 matching bases. The germline V and J ends were trimmed by 6 bases and 1 base, with 16 bases remaining between them. Germline lookup yields CDR1 MNHEY and CDR2 SMNVEV (reference sequence). The CDR3 consists of 15 residues. The CDR3 loop is CASRNAGAGSYEQYF. The CDR3, as DNA: TGTGCCAGCAGGAACGCGGGGGCAGGGTCCTACGAGCAGTACTTC.

The table lists this clonotype with a few counts. This chain connects TRBV7-9 to TRBJ2-7; a possible D gene is TRBD1 (5 bases). In germline, CDR1 is SEHNR, CDR2 FQNEAQ (reference sequence). V was clipped by 5 bases and J by 3 bases, with 11 bases between them. This CDR3 has 13 amino acids. The CDR3 reads CASSIRQNYEQYF. As DNA, the CDR3 is TGTGCCAGCAGCATCCGACAGAACTACGAGCAGTACTTC.

This clonotype was picked up a small number of times. The CDR3 is CSASGTRSGSYEQYF. The CDR3 nucleotides are TGCAGTGCTAGCGGGACTAGATCGGGCTCCTACGAGCAGTACTTC. The gene calls are TRBV20-1 and TRBJ2-7; 8 bases are shared with TRBD2. CDR3 size: 15 residues. The V segment lost 3 bases and the J segment 0 bases; nucleotides outside the gene matches: 7. CDR1 is DFQATT and CDR2 is SNEGSKA in the germline V gene (reference sequence).

The V call is TRBV4-1, the J call TRBJ2-3; possibly TRBD1 for D (6 bases). The CDR3 spans 14 residues. The germline V gene has CDR1 MGHRA and CDR2 YSYEKL. Between the trimmed V and J ends, which lost 4 bases and 4 bases, there was a span of 12 bases. CDR3 sequence: CASSPTQGPDTQYF. The CDR3 DNA sequence: TGCGCCAGCAGCCCTACACAGGGACCAGATACGCAGTATTTT.

This clonotype was counted at least ten times. The rearrangement joins TRBV7-2 to TRBJ2-7, with D maybe TRBD2 (5 bases). There are 14 residues in the CDR3. The germline CDR1 and CDR2 sequences are SGHTA and FQGNSA. V lost 1 base to trimming and J lost 0 bases, with 7 bases between them. This chain's CDR3 is CASSLDRDSYEQYF. Written as DNA, the CDR3 is TGTGCCAGCAGCTTAGACCGGGACTCCTACGAGCAGTACTTC. Drawing the rest from reference TRBV7-2 and TRBJ2-7, the complete variable domain is GAGVSQSPSNKVTEKGKDVELRCDPISGHTALYWYRQSLGQGLEFLIYFQGNSAPDKSGLPSDRFSAERTGGSVSTLTIQRTQQEDSAVYLCASSLDRDSYEQYFGPGTRLTVT.

The chain has TRBV5-5 and TRBJ1-6; TRBD1 matches at 10 bases. From germline, CDR1 is SGHKS and CDR2 YYEKEE (reference sequence). There are 16 residues in the CDR3. J was trimmed by 8 bases and V by 4 bases; bases with no gene match: 9. As DNA, the CDR3 is TGTGCCAGCAGCCCCACGACAGGGGGCAGAGATTCACCCCTCCACTTT. Translating it yields CASSPTTGGRDSPLHF.

The rearrangement uses TRBV9 and TRBJ2-5; D is uncertain. The length of the CDR3 is 15 residues. The germline V gene encodes CDR1 SGDLS and CDR2 YYNGEE. V lost 0 bases and J lost 5, with 14 bases in between. CDR3 in amino acids: CASSVDGTPKETQYF. CDR3 bases: TGTGCCAGCAGCGTAGACGGTACACCGAAGGAGACCCAGTACTTC.

In this sample, this clonotype turned up once. The chain has TRBV20-1 and TRBJ2-7, with 14 nucleotides matching TRBD2. The J call is doubtful: the DNA matches TRBJ2-5 better. The CDR3 covers 19 residues. The germline gives CDR1 DFQATT, CDR2 SNEGSKA (reference sequence). The CDR3 loop is CSARDIFSGLAGEQETQYF. The CDR3 coding sequence is TGCAGTGCTAGAGATATTTTCTCGGGACTAGCGGGAGAACAAGAGACCCAGTACTTC.

CDR3 nucleotides: TGTGCCAGCAGTGGTACCAACTCCTACAATGAGCAGTTCTTC. This sequence encodes CASSGTNSYNEQFF. The V gene is TRBV6-1, the J gene TRBJ2-1, with D unclear. Germline values: CDR1 MNHNS, CDR2 SASEGT. The CDR3 totals 14 residues. Trimming took 4 bases from V and 0 from J, leaving 7 bases between them.

This clonotype was seen more than once but under ten times. The V gene is TRBV10-3, the J gene TRBJ1-5; the D gene is possibly TRBD1 (5 bases). Deletions cut 0 bases from V and 8 bases from J, with 5 bases between. The CDR3 extends over 12 amino acids. Germline V gene sequence: CDR1 ENHRY, CDR2 SYGVKD. The CDR3 loop is CAISESGEPQHF. CDR3 DNA sequence: TGTGCCATCAGTGAGTCGGGGGAGCCCCAGCATTTT.

In its sample, this clonotype was seen a few times. The V call is TRBV4-2, the J call TRBJ2-5, with TRBD2 identical over 9 bases. Germline assignment: CDR1 LGHNA and CDR2 YNFKEQ. This CDR3 region has 19 residues. The junction had 13 bases not matched to a gene; V was cut back by 0 bases and J by 2 bases. The CDR3 sequence is CASSQDETSGLTDQETQYF. DNA for the CDR3: TGTGCCAGCAGCCAAGATGAGACTAGCGGTTTAACTGATCAAGAGACCCAGTACTTC.

This chain uses TRBV4-1 with TRBJ1-2; D possibly corresponds to TRBD1 (6 bases). CDR1 is MGHRA, CDR2 YSYEKL, per germline. Trimming removed 8 bases from V and 4 bases from J, with 20 bases in between. This CDR3 is 15 amino acids long. The CDR3 reads CASRPIGGPSYGYTF. The CDR3 DNA is TGCGCCAGCCGTCCAATTGGGGGGCCAAGCTATGGCTACACCTTC.

The chain links TRBV6-5 to TRBJ2-4; 8 bases are a match to TRBD2. The DNA end favors TRBJ2-7, so the J call may be wrong. Germline V CDR1 and CDR2: MNHEY, SVGAGI. CDR3 length: 15 amino acids. The CDR3 coding sequence is TGTGCCAGCAGTTACTCCTATGGGACTAGTATCGAGCAGTACTTC. It codes for CASSYSYGTSIEQYF.

This chain links TRBV5-5 with TRBJ1-1; no firm D call. V shed 0 bases and J shed 10 bases, with 25 bases lying between them. CDR3 size: 17 residues. CDR1 is SGHKS, CDR2 YYEKEE, per germline (reference sequence). CDR3 amino acids: CASSLAVSTWQWPGAFF. The DNA for the CDR3 is TGTGCCAGCAGCTTGGCGGTCTCGACTTGGCAATGGCCAGGAGCTTTCTTT. Supplemented by reference TRBV5-5 and TRBJ1-1, the full variable domain reads DAGVTQSPTHLIKTRGQQVTLRCSPISGHKSVSWYQQVLGQGPQFIFQYYEKEERGRGNFPDRFSARQFPNYSSELNVNALLLGDSALYLCASSLAVSTWQWPGAFFGQGTRLTVV.

The V gene is TRBV27, the J gene TRBJ2-3; 7 bases line up with TRBD2. The CDR3 sequence is 14 residues long. Germline values: CDR1 MNHEY, CDR2 SMNVEV (reference sequence). Trimming took 3 bases from V and 4 from J; bases not matched to a gene: 4. The CDR3, as DNA: TGTGCCAGCAGTTTTGGACTAGTCCCAGATACGCAGTATTTT. As protein: CASSFGLVPDTQYF.

The chain has TRBV9 and TRBJ1-2, with unresolved D. Germline V gene sequence: CDR1 SGDLS, CDR2 YYNGEE. The CDR3 length is 14 residues. Trimming stripped 2 bases from V and 3 bases from J, with 11 bases between. This CDR3 is CASSVVNADYGYTF. For the CDR3, the DNA is TGTGCCAGCAGCGTTGTTAACGCGGACTATGGCTACACCTTC.